This TCR beta chain was sequenced in a study of vaccination and CD4 T cells after COVID-19. Overall study context: Following dose two, a median around 65 days (range 14 to 241) passed before post-vaccine samples were taken. Each control was exposed to a CEFX pool, an HIV-1 Nef pool, or no peptide at all.

Time point here: late sampling 161 to 241 days after vaccination in a few convalescent patients. Treatment reported: roughly 10-day PBMC culture with coronavirus spike peptide pools or control peptides (ViraFEST assay). Peptide pools at 8 to 10 ug/ml stimulated two million PBMCs per well with about 9.6 IU/ml IL-2. This clonotype was seen only a few times. Its matching antigen is unknown. Cultured CD4+ T cell DNA underwent sequencing with the Oncomine TCR Beta short-read assay. Using the QIAamp micro DNA kit, genomic DNA was extracted from the CD4+ T cells that had been cultured. TCRdb analysed the PCR reads with MiXCR anew, one entry per CDR3 protein. The top ten clones hold 4.1% of a sample with around 25,000 distinct CDR3 sequences, roughly 41% of them seen once. The CDR3 spans 12 residues. Trimming pared 3 bases from V and 1 base from J, leaving 6 bases between. Germline V gene data show CDR1 as DFQATT and CDR2 as SNEGSKA (reference sequence).

The source of this sequence is a human donor who had recovered from COVID-19. This specimen was CD4+ T cells from blood, cultured in vitro, taken about 7 months after SARS-CoV-2 vaccination. This sequence joins TRBV20-1 and TRBJ2-5; unclear D gene. This chain's CDR3 is CSASLSQETQYF. The CDR3 bases are TGCAGTGCTAGCCTTAGCCAAGAGACCCAGTACTTC.